A single sample is the source of the 28 T cell receptor beta chains below, sequenced in a study of spatial heterogeneity in lung cancer (dated by TCRdb to between 2018 and 2020). The paper's findings and limits, for the study overall: The tumor nonsynonymous mutation count correlated with the number of expanded intratumoral alpha and beta TCRs.

No antigen has been assigned to these receptors. The library was produced with 5' RACE. TCRdb lists the instrument as NextSeq 500. TCRdb itself trimmed the public reads at Q25 with fastp, ran MiXCR and retained productive beta chains. Rows matching on CDR3 protein sequence are summarized as one entry with the most common DNA and genes. A total of thousands of distinct CDR3 sequences appear in this sample, around an eighth of them only once. The top ten hold 14% of the sample. Explained via the paper, the time point label denotes: sample taken at primary tumor resection. The starting material was lung tumor tissue, obtained at surgery. The receptor source for this set is a male donor with early-stage non-small cell lung cancer.

In its sample, this clonotype was seen many times. Being off target in a library aimed at alpha chains, this beta chain has a size of little meaning. V and J are TRBV29-1 and TRBJ2-1; 7 positions match TRBD2. The CDR3 is 13 amino acids. With 1 base clipped from V and 10 bases from J, the junction kept 7 bases outside the gene matches. The germline gives CDR1 SQVTM, CDR2 ANQGSEA. Here the CDR3 reads CSVEAGTTEEQFF. The CDR3 DNA follows: TGCAGCGTTGAAGCTGGGACTACCGAGGAGCAGTTCTTC.

This clonotype was found many times. This beta chain slipped into a library made for alpha chains as a stray read, so its size is not meaningful. V and J are TRBV28 and TRBJ2-3; TRBD2 matches at 9 bases. Germline assignment: CDR1 MDHEN and CDR2 SYDVKM. Trimming at V came to 5 bases and at J to 5 bases, leaving 5 bases not matched to a gene. The CDR3 runs 14 residues. CDR3: CASSVAGAKDTQYF. CDR3 coding DNA: TGTGCCAGCAGTGTAGCGGGAGCAAAAGATACGCAGTATTTT.

This clonotype was recorded at least ten times. This beta chain is off target for a library built for alpha chains, so its abundance means little. The rearrangement uses TRBV7-9 and TRBJ2-2, with 8 bases aligning to TRBD2. The germline V gene has CDR1 SEHNR and CDR2 FQNEAQ (reference sequence). The J segment lost 5 bases and the V segment lost 4 bases, leaving 21 bases of the junction unmatched. The CDR3 length is 20 residues. CDR3 in amino acids: CASSSMYSRSGSLVTGELFF. The CDR3, as DNA: TGTGCCAGCAGCTCCATGTACAGCCGGAGCGGGAGTTTGGTTACCGGGGAGCTGTTTTTT.

This clonotype appeared many times. A library made for alpha chains picked up this beta chain off target, so its size means little. The V gene is TRBV20-1, the J gene TRBJ2-3; a weak D match, TRBD2 (7 bases). V shed 1 base and J shed 1 base, with 15 bases lying between them. This CDR3 is built from 16 residues. Germline V lookup: CDR1 DFQATT, CDR2 SNEGSKA (reference sequence). CDR3 loop: CSARGGASGRTDTQYF. The CDR3, as DNA: TGCAGTGCTAGAGGGGGGGCTAGCGGACGCACAGATACGCAGTATTTT.

By frequency in the sample, this clonotype is medium-sized. Germline is not matched at one junction end, which may reflect a read error. A library prepared for alpha chains yielded this beta chain as an off-target read; its size is of little meaning. The chain has TRBV20-1 and TRBJ2-1; D unclear. This CDR3 contains 16 residues. Germline V gene data show CDR1 as DFQATT and CDR2 as SNEGSKA (reference sequence). The CDR3, as DNA: TGCAGTGCAAGAGGCCCCACGGGCCTCTCCTACAATGAGCAGTTCTTC. It codes for CSARGPTGLSYNEQFF.

By proportion, this clonotype is medium-sized. Because this beta chain is a stray read in a library intended to capture alpha chains, its abundance should not be given much weight. The chain carries TRBV29-1 and TRBJ2-5; 9 bases line up with TRBD1. V shed 5 bases and J 3 bases; nucleotides not matched to a gene: 19. Looked up from germline, CDR1 is SQVTM and CDR2 is ANQGSEA. The CDR3 spans 18 residues. This chain's CDR3 is CSVLGLTGGDSNKETQYF. DNA for the CDR3: TGCAGCGTTCTCGGACTTACAGGGGGCGATTCCAATAAAGAGACCCAGTACTTC.

This clonotype was seen many times. This beta chain slipped into a library made for alpha chains as a stray read, so its size is not meaningful. The chain joins TRBV29-1 to TRBJ2-7; TRBD2 agrees at 9 bases. Unmatched junction bases numbered 6, after V lost 3 bases and J lost 6 bases. CDR3 length: 13 amino acids. CDR1 and CDR2 from the germline V gene are SQVTM and ANQGSEA. The CDR3 region is CSVDLGGRGEQYF. CDR3 DNA sequence: TGCAGCGTTGACCTGGGCGGGAGGGGCGAGCAGTACTTC.

By proportion, this clonotype is medium-sized. This beta chain appears as a stray read in a library generated for alpha chains; its size is not informative. The V call is TRBV11-2, the J call TRBJ1-5; unclear D gene. CDR3 length equals 15 residues. The germline V gene has CDR1 SGHAT and CDR2 FQNNGV. Trimming shortened V by 0 bases and J by 8 bases, and 14 bases separated the two germline ends. This CDR3 reads CASSLDGSGVKPQHF. CDR3 DNA: TGTGCCAGCAGCTTAGATGGGTCTGGCGTGAAGCCCCAGCATTTT.

This clonotype came up many times. This beta chain came through as a stray read in a library set up for alpha chains, and its size says little. V gene TRBV20-1 combines with J gene TRBJ2-1; 11 bases are shared with TRBD1. The germline CDR1 and CDR2 sequences are DFQATT and SNEGSKA (reference sequence). J lost 2 bases, V lost 6 bases, and 9 bases had no gene match. The CDR3 sequence is 16 residues long. The CDR3 DNA reads as TGCAGTGCCCGCAGGACAGGGGGCTTCACCTACAATGAGCAGTTCTTC. Its protein is CSARRTGGFTYNEQFF.

For this clonotype: Since the library was made to target alpha chains, this beta chain is a stray read and its abundance is not meaningful. This sequence joins TRBV20-1 and TRBJ1-2; the D gene is possibly TRBD1 (6 bases). Germline CDR1 DFQATT, CDR2 SNEGSKA (reference sequence). The V and J ends lost 5 bases and 4 bases respectively, with 17 bases between them. The CDR3 length is 14 residues. The CDR3 DNA follows: TGCAGTGCTCTCAGAGGACAGCCGGGCTATGGCTACACCTTC. It translates to CSALRGQPGYGYTF.

In the case of this clonotype: The junction and the germline gene differ at one end; a read error may be behind it. Little can be read into the size of this beta chain, an off-target read in a library designed for alpha chains. The chain carries TRBV5-1 and TRBJ2-7; no definite D call. Germline loops: CDR1 SGHRS, CDR2 YFSETQ. The CDR3 has 14 amino acids. As DNA, the CDR3 is TGTGCCAGCAGCTTGGTCTGGGTGCCCCACGAGCAGTACTTC. It translates to CASSLVWVPHEQYF.

In this sample, this clonotype turned up many times. The library was designed around alpha chains, so this beta chain is a stray read whose abundance carries little weight. This sequence joins TRBV6-6 and TRBJ2-1, with 7 bases fitting TRBD2. This CDR3 spans 20 amino acids. V gave up 0 bases and J gave up 1 base; unmatched junction bases: 15. The germline gives CDR1 MNHNY, CDR2 SVGAGI (reference sequence). The CDR3 nucleotides read TGTGCCAGCAGTTACTCGAGAACCCTTCGCGGGAGTCTTTCCTACAATGAGCAGTTCTTC. Protein sequence: CASSYSRTLRGSLSYNEQFF.

This clonotype was observed a single time. The library was designed around alpha chains, so this beta chain is a stray read whose abundance carries little weight. This rearrangement joins TRBV4-3 to TRBJ2-2; TRBD2 matches 14 bases. The germline V gene encodes CDR1 LGHNA and CDR2 YSLEER. This CDR3 region has 18 residues. The V gene end was trimmed by 3 bases and the J gene end by 2 bases; junction bases not matched to a gene: 5. Here the CDR3 reads CASSQGTSGGRNTGELFF. DNA of the CDR3: TGCGCCAGCAGCCAGGGGACTAGCGGGGGCCGTAACACCGGGGAGCTGTTTTTT.

There are many counts of this clonotype. A library prepared for alpha chains yielded this beta chain as an off-target read; its size is of little meaning. V gene TRBV7-2 combines with J gene TRBJ2-2; D is uncertain. Trimming took 1 base from V and 8 from J, leaving 8 bases between them. Germline V gene sequence: CDR1 SGHTA, CDR2 FQGNSA. The CDR3 length is 13 residues. For the CDR3, the DNA is TGTGCCAGCAGCTTAGTTAGTTCTGGGGAGCTGTTTTTT. Its protein is CASSLVSSGELFF.

In its sample, this clonotype is medium-sized. This beta chain is a stray sequence in a library constructed for alpha chains; its clone size is not meaningful. V is TRBV19 and J is TRBJ2-2, with 7 bases matching TRBD1. Trimming at V came to 6 bases and at J to 3 bases, leaving 4 bases not matched to a gene. The CDR3 spans 14 residues. In germline, CDR1 is LNHDA, CDR2 SQIVND (reference sequence). As DNA, the CDR3 is TGTGCCAGTAGGTCCGGGACAGACACCGGGGAGCTGTTTTTT. Translated, it gives CASRSGTDTGELFF.

This clonotype has a count of ten or more. Within a library made for alpha chains, this beta chain is off target, and its count is uninformative. This chain links TRBV12-3 or TRBV12-4 with TRBJ2-1; D is uncertain. CDR3 length equals 11 residues. The germline V and J ends were trimmed by 3 bases and 7 bases, with 4 bases remaining between them. The CDR3 sequence is CASSLGNEQFF. For the CDR3, the DNA is TGTGCCAGCAGTTTGGGGAATGAGCAGTTCTTC.

Sample share makes this clonotype medium-sized (0.01 to 0.1%). This beta chain is a stray read from a library made for alpha chains; its abundance is not meaningful. This sequence joins TRBV7-2 and TRBJ2-1; the D is unclear. Trimming took off 0 bases at V and 0 bases at J, with 6 bases between the two ends. The CDR3 is 15 residues long. The germline V gene encodes CDR1 SGHTA and CDR2 FQGNSA. The CDR3 sequence: CASSLAGNSYNEQFF. In DNA form, the CDR3 reads TGTGCCAGCAGCTTAGCGGGGAACTCCTACAATGAGCAGTTCTTC.

This clonotype was counted many times. The size of this beta chain means little, since it is a stray read in a library made for alpha chains. The chain joins TRBV12-3 or TRBV12-4 to TRBJ2-3; 11 bases are a match to TRBD2. Trimming cost V 2 bases and J 6 bases; bases outside gene matches: 7. CDR3 length: 16 amino acids. Written as DNA, the CDR3 is TGTGCCAGCAGTTTATGGTCTAGCGGGAGGAGGGATACGCAGTATTTT. Its translation is CASSLWSSGRRDTQYF.

This clonotype was seen repeatedly, ten times or more. As an off-target read in a library built for alpha chains, this beta chain has a frequency of little significance. This sequence joins TRBV6-6 and TRBJ1-2; weak D call: TRBD1 (5 bases). Trimming stripped 7 bases from V and 3 bases from J, with 12 bases between. The CDR3 loop spans 13 amino acids. Germline CDR1 is MNHNY and CDR2 is SVGAGI (reference sequence). CDR3 in DNA: TGTGCCAGCACCGGGACTCCCTACTATGGCTACACCTTC. This sequence encodes CASTGTPYYGYTF.

This clonotype is medium-sized by share. This beta chain is an off-target read within a library intended for alpha chains, so its frequency means little. The V gene is TRBV7-3, the J gene TRBJ2-3; 11 bases line up with TRBD2. Germline V gives CDR1 SGHTA, CDR2 FQGTGA. This CDR3 has 17 residues. Trimming at V came to 5 bases and at J to 3 bases, leaving 10 bases not matched to a gene. For the CDR3, the DNA is TGTGCCAGCAGCAAAAGAATAGCGGGAGGGCCGACAGATACGCAGTATTTT. Its protein is CASSKRIAGGPTDTQYF.

This clonotype was counted ten times or more. The library was built for alpha chains, so this beta chain is an off-target read and its size means little. The chain links TRBV2 to TRBJ2-5; D ambiguous. Germline CDR1 is SNHLY and CDR2 is FYNNEI. The CDR3 is 12 residues long. V shed 4 bases and J shed 9 bases, with 12 bases lying between them. The CDR3 here is CASSVYTAAQYF. CDR3 sequence (DNA): TGTGCCAGCAGTGTTTACACGGCGGCCCAGTACTTC.

This clonotype was seen ten or more times. Since it is a stray read in a library aimed at alpha chains, this beta chain has a size that is not meaningful. The genes are TRBV28 and TRBJ1-3; TRBD1 matches at 9 bases. V shed 4 bases, J shed 4 bases, and the junction held 5 bases outside the gene matches. The germline CDR1 and CDR2 sequences are MDHEN and SYDVKM. The CDR3 spans 15 residues. The DNA of the CDR3 is TGTGCCAGCAGTTCACAGGGGGCTGGCGGAAACACCATATATTTT. Translated, it gives CASSSQGAGGNTIYF.

Sample share makes this clonotype medium-sized (0.01 to 0.1%). As an off-target read in a library built for alpha chains, this beta chain has a frequency of little significance. The rearrangement links TRBV7-9 to TRBJ1-1; possible D gene TRBD1, 5 bases. Germline lookup yields CDR1 SEHNR and CDR2 FQNEAQ (reference sequence). The length of the CDR3 is 14 residues. Trimming removed 5 bases at V and 3 bases at J, with 13 bases between. The CDR3 loop is CASSLFGTDTEAFF. DNA of the CDR3: TGTGCCAGCAGCCTTTTCGGGACCGACACTGAAGCTTTCTTT.

On this clonotype: Because the library targeted alpha chains, this beta chain is an off-target read whose size means little. The CDR3 bases are TGTGCCAGCAGCCCTACTGCCAGCTTGGAGCAGTTCTTC. Residues: CASSPTASLEQFF. The rearrangement links TRBV14 to TRBJ2-1, with D hard to call. The CDR3 sequence is 13 residues long. The germline V gene has CDR1 SGHDN and CDR2 FVKESK. Trimming removed 4 bases from V and 10 bases from J, with 14 bases in between. Based on the CDR3 plus reference TRBV14 and TRBJ2-1, the full variable domain is EAGVTQFPSHSVIEKGQTVTLRCDPISGHDNLYWYRRVMGKEIKFLLHFVKESKQDESGMPNNRFLAERTGGTYSTLKVQPAELEDSGVYFCASSPTASLEQFFGPGTRLTVL.

The sample holds many counts of this clonotype. This beta chain is off target for a library built for alpha chains, so its abundance means little. The chain is built from TRBV19 and TRBJ1-4; 8 positions agree with TRBD1. This CDR3 comprises 16 residues. The ends lost 6 bases at V and 7 bases at J; junction bases unmatched: 13. In germline, CDR1 is LNHDA, CDR2 SQIVND (reference sequence). CDR3 amino acids: CASRPGQTGEVEKLFF. The CDR3 DNA reads TGTGCCAGTAGACCAGGGCAGACAGGGGAGGTTGAAAAACTGTTTTTT. The whole variable domain, remainder taken from reference TRBV19 and TRBJ1-4, is DGGITQSPKYLFRKEGQNVTLSCEQNLNHDAMYWYRQDPGQGLRLIYYSQIVNDFQKGDIAEGYSVSREKKESFPLTVTSAQKNPTAFYLCASRPGQTGEVEKLFFGSGTQLSVL.

Ten or more counts support this clonotype. Found in a library prepared for alpha chains, this beta chain is an off-target read, and its abundance has little meaning. The V gene is TRBV24-1, the J gene TRBJ1-5; no clear D. V shed 0 bases and J shed 7 bases, with 9 bases lying between them. Germline V gives CDR1 KGHDR, CDR2 SFDVKD. The CDR3 is 14 amino acids. The CDR3 reads CATSDLHVLQPQHF. CDR3 nucleotides: TGTGCCACCAGTGATTTGCACGTCCTCCAGCCCCAGCATTTT.

Note on this clonotype: With the library built for alpha chains, this beta chain is off target and its frequency is not meaningful. The rearrangement links TRBV29-1 to TRBJ2-1, with 7 positions matching TRBD2. The CDR3 totals 14 residues. Germline V lookup: CDR1 SQVTM, CDR2 ANQGSEA. V lost 3 bases, J lost 6 bases, and 8 bases stayed unmatched. CDR3 DNA sequence: TGCAGCGTTGATCCATCGGGGGGTGCCAATGAGCAGTTCTTC. As protein: CSVDPSGGANEQFF.

This clonotype is labeled medium-sized. This beta chain represents an off-target read in a library built for alpha chains; its size is of limited meaning. The chain couples TRBV19 to TRBJ1-1; unclear D gene. Trimming took 0 bases from V and 8 from J, leaving 13 bases between them. Germline CDR1 reads LNHDA; CDR2 reads SQIVND (reference sequence). There are 14 residues in the CDR3. CDR3 DNA sequence: TGTGCCAGTAGTATAGATCTAAACCGGCCCGAAGCTTTCTTT. Translated: CASSIDLNRPEAFF. The full variable domain, its missing parts supplied by reference TRBV19 and TRBJ1-1, is DGGITQSPKYLFRKEGQNVTLSCEQNLNHDAMYWYRQDPGQGLRLIYYSQIVNDFQKGDIAEGYSVSREKKESFPLTVTSAQKNPTAFYLCASSIDLNRPEAFFGQGTRLTVV.